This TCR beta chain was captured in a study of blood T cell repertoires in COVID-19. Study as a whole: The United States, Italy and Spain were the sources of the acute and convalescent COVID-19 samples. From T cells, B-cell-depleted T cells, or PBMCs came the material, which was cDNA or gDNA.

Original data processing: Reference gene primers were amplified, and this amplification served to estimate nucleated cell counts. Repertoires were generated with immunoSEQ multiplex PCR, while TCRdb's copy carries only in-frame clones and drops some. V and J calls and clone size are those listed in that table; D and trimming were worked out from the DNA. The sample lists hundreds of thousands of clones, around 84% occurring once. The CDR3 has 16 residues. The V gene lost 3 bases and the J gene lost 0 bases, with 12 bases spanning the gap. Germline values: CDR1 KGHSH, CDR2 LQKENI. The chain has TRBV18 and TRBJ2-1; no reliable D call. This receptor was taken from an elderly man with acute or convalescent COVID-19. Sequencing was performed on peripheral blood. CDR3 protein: CASSPEILSSYNEQFF. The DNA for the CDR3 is TGTGCCAGCTCACCGGAGATCCTCAGCTCCTACAATGAGCAGTTCTTC.